Described below is a single T cell receptor (beta chain) sequence and its context. Its antigen is still unknown. The data stem from a study of monozygotic twins with inflammatory bowel disease. Study observations and caveats: Healthy twins showed more clonotype sharing with others than IBD patients, especially patients with disease activity. Inverse Simpson values showed less TCRbeta diversity in IBD patients than in their healthy co-twins.

The CDR3 has 14 residues. Germline V gene data show CDR1 as SGHRS and CDR2 as YFSETQ. The unique tags termed UMIs, each holding a 6-nucleotide sample barcode, were added by means of template switching. TCRdb reprocessed the 5' RACE reads and stores each CDR3 protein as one record, lacking DNA. Its table lists approximately 100,000 distinct CDR3 sequences. Sequencing was carried out using blood. This TCR was sampled from a human donor with ulcerative colitis or Crohn's disease, or a healthy co-twin of an affected twin (not recorded which). The genes are TRBV5-1 and TRBJ1-1; absent DNA, TCRdb's TRBD1 call cannot be checked. CDR3 residues: CASSSGGPNTEAFF.